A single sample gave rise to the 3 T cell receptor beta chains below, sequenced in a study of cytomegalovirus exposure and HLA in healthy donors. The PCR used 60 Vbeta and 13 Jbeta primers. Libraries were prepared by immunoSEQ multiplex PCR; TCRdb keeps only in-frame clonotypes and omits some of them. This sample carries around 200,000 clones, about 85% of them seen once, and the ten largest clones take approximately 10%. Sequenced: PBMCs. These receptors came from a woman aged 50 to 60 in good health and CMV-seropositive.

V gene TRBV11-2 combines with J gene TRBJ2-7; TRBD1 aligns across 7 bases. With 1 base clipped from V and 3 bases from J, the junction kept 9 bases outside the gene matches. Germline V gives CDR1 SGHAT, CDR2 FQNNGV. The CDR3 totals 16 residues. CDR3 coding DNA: TGTGCCAGCAGCTTAGTTTTTGGGACAGAATTCTACGAGCAGTACTTC. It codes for CASSLVFGTEFYEQYF.

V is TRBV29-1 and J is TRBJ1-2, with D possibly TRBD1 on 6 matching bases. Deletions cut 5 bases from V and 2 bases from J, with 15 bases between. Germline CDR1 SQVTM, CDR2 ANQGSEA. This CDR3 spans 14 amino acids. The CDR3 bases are TGCAGCGTTTGGGGGGGTCAGGGGAACTATGGCTACACCTTC. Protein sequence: CSVWGGQGNYGYTF.

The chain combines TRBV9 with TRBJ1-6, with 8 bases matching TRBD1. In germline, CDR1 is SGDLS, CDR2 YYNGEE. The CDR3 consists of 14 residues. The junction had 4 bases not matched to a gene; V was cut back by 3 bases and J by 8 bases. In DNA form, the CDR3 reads TGTGCCAGCAGCGGGACAGGGTCTGATTCACCCCTCCACTTT. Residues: CASSGTGSDSPLHF.